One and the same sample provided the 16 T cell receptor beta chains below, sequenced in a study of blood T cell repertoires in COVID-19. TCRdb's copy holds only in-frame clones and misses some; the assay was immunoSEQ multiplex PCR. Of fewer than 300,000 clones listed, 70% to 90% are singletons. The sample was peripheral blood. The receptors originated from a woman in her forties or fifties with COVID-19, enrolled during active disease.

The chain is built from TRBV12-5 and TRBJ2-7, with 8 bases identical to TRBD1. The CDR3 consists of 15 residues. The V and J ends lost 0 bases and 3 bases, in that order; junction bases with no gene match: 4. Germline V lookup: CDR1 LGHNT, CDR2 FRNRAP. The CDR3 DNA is TGTGCTAGTGGTTTGGTAGACGACAGGGGCTACGAGCAGTACTTC. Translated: CASGLVDDRGYEQYF.

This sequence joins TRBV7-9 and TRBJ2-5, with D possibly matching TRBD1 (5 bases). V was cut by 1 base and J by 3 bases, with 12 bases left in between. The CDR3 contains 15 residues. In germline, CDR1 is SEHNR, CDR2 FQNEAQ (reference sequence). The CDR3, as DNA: TGTGCCAGCAGCTTAGGGCTAGGACAAAAAGAGACCCAGTACTTC. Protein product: CASSLGLGQKETQYF. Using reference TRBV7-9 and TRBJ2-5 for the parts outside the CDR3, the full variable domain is DTGVSQNPRHKITKRGQNVTFRCDPISEHNRLYWYRQTLGQGPEFLTYFQNEAQLEKSRLLSDRFSAERPKGSFSTLEIQRTEQGDSAMYLCASSLGLGQKETQYFGPGTRLLVL.

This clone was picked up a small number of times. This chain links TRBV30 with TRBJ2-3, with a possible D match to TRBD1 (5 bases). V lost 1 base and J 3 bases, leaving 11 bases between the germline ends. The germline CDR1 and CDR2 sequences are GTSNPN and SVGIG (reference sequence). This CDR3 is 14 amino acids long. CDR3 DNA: TGTGCCTGGAGTGCCTCGACAGTTACAGATACGCAGTATTTT. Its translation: CAWSASTVTDTQYF.

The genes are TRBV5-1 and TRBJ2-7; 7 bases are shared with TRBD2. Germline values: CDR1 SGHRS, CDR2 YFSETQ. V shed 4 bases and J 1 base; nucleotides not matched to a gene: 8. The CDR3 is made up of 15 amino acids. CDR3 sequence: CASSPDGGSSYEQYF. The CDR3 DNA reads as TGCGCCAGCAGCCCGGACGGGGGGAGTTCCTACGAGCAGTACTTC.

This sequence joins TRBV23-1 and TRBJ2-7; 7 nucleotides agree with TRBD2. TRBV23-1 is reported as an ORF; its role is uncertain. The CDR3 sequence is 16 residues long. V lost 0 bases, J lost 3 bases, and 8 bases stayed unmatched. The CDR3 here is CASSQSRREPSYEQYF. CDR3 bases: TGCGCCAGCAGTCAATCGAGGCGGGAGCCCAGCTACGAGCAGTACTTC.

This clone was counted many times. The CDR3 is CASSRGETQYF. CDR3 bases: TGTGCCAGCAGCCGCGGGGAGACCCAGTACTTC. The chain links TRBV11-3 to TRBJ2-5, with a tentative D call TRBD2 (5 bases). With 5 bases removed from V and 5 bases from J, the gap between germline ends came to 6 bases. The CDR3 runs to 11 residues. From germline, CDR1 is SGHNT and CDR2 YENEEA. Looking up the rest from reference TRBV11-3 and TRBJ2-5 gives the full variable domain: EAGVVQSPRYKIIEKKQPVAFWCNPISGHNTLYWYLQNLGQGPELLIRYENEEAVDDSQLPKDRFSAERLKGVDSTLKIQPAELGDSAVYLCASSRGETQYFGPGTRLLVL.

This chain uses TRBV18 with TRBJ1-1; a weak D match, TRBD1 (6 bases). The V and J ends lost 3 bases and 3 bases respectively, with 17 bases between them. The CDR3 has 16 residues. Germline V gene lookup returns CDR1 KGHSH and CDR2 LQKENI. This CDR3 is CASSPLQGRVDTEAFF. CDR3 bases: TGTGCCAGCTCACCTTTACAGGGTAGGGTTGACACTGAAGCTTTCTTT.

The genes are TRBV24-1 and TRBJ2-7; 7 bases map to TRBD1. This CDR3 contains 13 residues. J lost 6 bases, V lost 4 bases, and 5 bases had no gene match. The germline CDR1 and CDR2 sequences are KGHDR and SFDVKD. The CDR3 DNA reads TGTGCCACCAGTGAACCGGGGACAGTCGAGCAGTACTTC. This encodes CATSEPGTVEQYF.

The CDR3 region is CASGLGLAGTPYNEQFF. As DNA, the CDR3 is TGTGCTAGTGGTCTGGGACTAGCGGGGACACCTTACAATGAGCAGTTCTTC. J is TRBJ2-1 and V is TRBV12-5; the match to TRBD2 covers 13 bases. CDR1 is LGHNT, CDR2 FRNRAP, per germline. CDR3 length equals 17 residues. The trim removed 5 bases at V and 4 bases at J, leaving 8 bases unmatched.

The CDR3 DNA reads TGTGCCAGCAGTTACACGACCGGAGTTACCGGGGAGCTGTTTTTT. It codes for CASSYTTGVTGELFF. The chain uses TRBV6-5 and TRBJ2-2; D gene ambiguous. V was shortened by 2 bases and J by 5 bases, with 12 bases between the two germline ends. The length of the CDR3 is 15 residues. Germline CDR1 is MNHEY and CDR2 is SVGAGI.

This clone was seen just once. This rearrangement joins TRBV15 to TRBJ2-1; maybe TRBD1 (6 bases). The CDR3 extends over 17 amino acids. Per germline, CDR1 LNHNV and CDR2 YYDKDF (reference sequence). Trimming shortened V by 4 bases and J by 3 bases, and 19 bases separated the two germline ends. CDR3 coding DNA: TGTGCCACCAGCAATTCGCGAAGGGGGATAGTCTACAATGAGCAGTTCTTC. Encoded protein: CATSNSRRGIVYNEQFF. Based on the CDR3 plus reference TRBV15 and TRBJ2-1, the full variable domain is DAMVIQNPRYQVTQFGKPVTLSCSQTLNHNVMYWYQQKSSQAPKLLFHYYDKDFNNEADTPDNFQSRRPNTSFCFLDIRSPGLGDTAMYLCATSNSRRGIVYNEQFFGPGTRLTVL.

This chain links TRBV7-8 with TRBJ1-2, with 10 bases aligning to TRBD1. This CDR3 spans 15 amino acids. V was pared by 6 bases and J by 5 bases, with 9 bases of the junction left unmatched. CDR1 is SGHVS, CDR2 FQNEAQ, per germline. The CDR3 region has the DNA TGTGCCAGCAGACTTCTCCCGGGACAGGGGTATGGCTACACCTTC. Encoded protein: CASRLLPGQGYGYTF.

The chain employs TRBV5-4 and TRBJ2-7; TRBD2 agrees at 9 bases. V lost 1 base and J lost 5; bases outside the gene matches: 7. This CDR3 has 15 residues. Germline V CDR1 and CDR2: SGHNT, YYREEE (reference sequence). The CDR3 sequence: CASSLSLAGEHEQYF. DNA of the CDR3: TGTGCCAGCAGCTTGAGTTTAGCGGGAGAGCACGAGCAGTACTTC.

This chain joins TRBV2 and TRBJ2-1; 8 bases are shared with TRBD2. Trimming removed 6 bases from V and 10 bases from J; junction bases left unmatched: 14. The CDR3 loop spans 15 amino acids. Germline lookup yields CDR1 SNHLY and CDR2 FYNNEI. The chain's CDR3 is CASRGGLGPSREQFF. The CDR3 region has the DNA TGTGCCAGCAGGGGGGGACTAGGGCCTTCACGGGAGCAGTTCTTC.

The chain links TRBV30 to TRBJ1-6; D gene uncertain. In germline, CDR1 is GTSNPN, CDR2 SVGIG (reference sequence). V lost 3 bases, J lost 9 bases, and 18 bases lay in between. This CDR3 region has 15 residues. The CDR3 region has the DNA TGTGCCTGGAGGGTGAAACCAGGCTTGAGTTCACCCCTCCACTTT. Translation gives CAWRVKPGLSSPLHF.

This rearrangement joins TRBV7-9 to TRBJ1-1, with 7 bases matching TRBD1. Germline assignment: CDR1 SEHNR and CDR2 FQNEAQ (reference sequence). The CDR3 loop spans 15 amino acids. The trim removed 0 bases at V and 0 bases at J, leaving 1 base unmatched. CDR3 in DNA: TGTGCCAGCAGCTTAGCGCAGGGGGTGAACACTGAAGCTTTCTTT. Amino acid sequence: CASSLAQGVNTEAFF. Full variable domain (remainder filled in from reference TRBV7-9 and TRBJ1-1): DTGVSQNPRHKITKRGQNVTFRCDPISEHNRLYWYRQTLGQGPEFLTYFQNEAQLEKSRLLSDRFSAERPKGSFSTLEIQRTEQGDSAMYLCASSLAQGVNTEAFFGQGTRLTVV.